The entry below describes one TCR beta chain. What it binds is not known. The data stem from a study of CD8+ T cells in alopecia areata. Across the whole study: The drug, oral tofacitinib, was given to treated patients at 5 to 10 mg twice daily. Study-level findings and limits: Normal skin's resident alphabeta T cells are sequenced alongside lesional scalp T cells. Lesional scalp, notably in alopecia totalis/universalis, had clonality above that of normal scalp.

RNA extraction and reverse transcription yielded cDNA as sequencing template. The method was immunoSEQ multiplex PCR; TCRdb's version includes in-frame clones alone and lacks a portion of them. The sample includes some 170,000 clones, roughly 63% of them seen just once. The CDR3 spans 13 residues. The germline V and J ends were trimmed by 3 bases and 3 bases, with 8 bases remaining between them. CDR1 SGHTA and CDR2 FQGNSA come from the germline V gene. Treatment given: oral pan-JAK inhibitor, 5-10 mg twice daily. This rearrangement joins TRBV7-2 to TRBJ1-2; weak D call: TRBD1 (6 bases). The material sequenced was CD4+ T cells sorted from blood, taken at approximately week 56, from a patient treated with tofacitinib. This clonotype was obtained from a human donor with alopecia areata. In nucleotides, the CDR3 is TGTGCCAGCAGCTTTTCAGGGGACTATGGCTACACCTTC. It translates to CASSFSGDYGYTF.